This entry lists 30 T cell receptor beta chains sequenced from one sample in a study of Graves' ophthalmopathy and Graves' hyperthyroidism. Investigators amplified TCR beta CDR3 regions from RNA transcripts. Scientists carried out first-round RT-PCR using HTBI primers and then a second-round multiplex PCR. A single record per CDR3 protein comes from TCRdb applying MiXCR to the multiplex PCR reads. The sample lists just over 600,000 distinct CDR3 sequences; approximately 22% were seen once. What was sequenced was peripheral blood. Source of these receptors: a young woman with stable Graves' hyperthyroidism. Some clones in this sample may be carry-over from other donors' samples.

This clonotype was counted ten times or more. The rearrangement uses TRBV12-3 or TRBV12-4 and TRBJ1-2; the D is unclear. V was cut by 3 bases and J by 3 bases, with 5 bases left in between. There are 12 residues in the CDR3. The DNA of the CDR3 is TGTGCCAGCAGTTTTACCGACTATGGCTACACCTTC. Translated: CASSFTDYGYTF.

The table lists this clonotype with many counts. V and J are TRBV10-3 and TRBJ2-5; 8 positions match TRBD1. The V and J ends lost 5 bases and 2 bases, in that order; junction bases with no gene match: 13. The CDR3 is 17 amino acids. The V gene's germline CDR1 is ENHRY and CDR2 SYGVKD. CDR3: CAISLEPDRGLQETQYF. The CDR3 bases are TGTGCCATCAGTCTGGAACCCGACAGGGGATTACAAGAGACCCAGTACTTC.

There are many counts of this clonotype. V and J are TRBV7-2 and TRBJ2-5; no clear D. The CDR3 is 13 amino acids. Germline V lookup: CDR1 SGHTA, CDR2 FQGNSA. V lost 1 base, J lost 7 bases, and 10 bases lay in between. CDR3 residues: CASSLDSLGTQYF. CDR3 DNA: TGTGCCAGCAGCTTAGATAGCCTAGGGACCCAGTACTTC.

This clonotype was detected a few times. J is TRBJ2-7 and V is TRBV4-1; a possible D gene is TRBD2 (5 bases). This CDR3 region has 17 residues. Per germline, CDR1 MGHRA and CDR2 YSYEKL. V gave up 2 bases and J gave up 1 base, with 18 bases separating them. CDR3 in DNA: TGCGCCAGCAGCCAATCCGTAAGGCGGGCAGAATCCTACGAGCAGTACTTC. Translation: CASSQSVRRAESYEQYF.

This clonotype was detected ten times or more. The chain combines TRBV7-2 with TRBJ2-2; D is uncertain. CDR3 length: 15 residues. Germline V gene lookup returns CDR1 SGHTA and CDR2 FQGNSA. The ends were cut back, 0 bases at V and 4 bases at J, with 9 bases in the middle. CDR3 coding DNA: TGTGCCAGCAGCTTAGCACAGTGGGTCACCGGGGAGCTGTTTTTT. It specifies CASSLAQWVTGELFF.

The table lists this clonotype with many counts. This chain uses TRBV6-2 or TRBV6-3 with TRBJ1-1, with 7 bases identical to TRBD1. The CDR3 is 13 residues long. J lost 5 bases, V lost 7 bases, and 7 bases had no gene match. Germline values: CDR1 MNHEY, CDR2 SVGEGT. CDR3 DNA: TGTGCCAGCAAGACAGGGCCGGTAACTGAAGCTTTCTTT. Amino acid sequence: CASKTGPVTEAFF.

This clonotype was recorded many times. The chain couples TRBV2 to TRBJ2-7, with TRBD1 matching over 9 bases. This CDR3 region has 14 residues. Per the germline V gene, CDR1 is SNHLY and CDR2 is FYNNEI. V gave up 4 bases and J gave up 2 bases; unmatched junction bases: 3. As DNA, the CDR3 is TGTGCCAGCAGTGGGCGGACAGGGGCCTACGAGCAGTACTTC. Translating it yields CASSGRTGAYEQYF. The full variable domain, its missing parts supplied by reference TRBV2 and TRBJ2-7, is EPEVTQTPSHQVTQMGQEVILRCVPISNHLYFYWYRQILGQKVEFLVSFYNNEISEKSEIFDDQFSVERPDGSNFTLKIRSTKLEDSAMYFCASSGRTGAYEQYFGPGTRLTVT.

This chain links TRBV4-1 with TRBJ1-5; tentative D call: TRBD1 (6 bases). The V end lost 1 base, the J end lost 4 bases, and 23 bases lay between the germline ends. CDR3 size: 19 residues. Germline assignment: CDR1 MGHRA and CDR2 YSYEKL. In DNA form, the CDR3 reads TGCGCCAGCAGCCAAGGAACCCTGGCAAGGGGGGGATTGAATCAGCCCCAGCATTTT. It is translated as CASSQGTLARGGLNQPQHF.

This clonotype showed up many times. CDR3 sequence (DNA): TGTGCCAGCAGTGGACTAGCGGGAACGACAGATACGCAGTATTTT. This translates into CASSGLAGTTDTQYF. The V call is TRBV27, the J call TRBJ2-3; 12 positions match TRBD2. Unmatched junction bases numbered 3, after V lost 5 bases and J lost 3 bases. Germline CDR1 and CDR2: MNHEY and SMNVEV (reference sequence). This CDR3 is built from 15 residues.

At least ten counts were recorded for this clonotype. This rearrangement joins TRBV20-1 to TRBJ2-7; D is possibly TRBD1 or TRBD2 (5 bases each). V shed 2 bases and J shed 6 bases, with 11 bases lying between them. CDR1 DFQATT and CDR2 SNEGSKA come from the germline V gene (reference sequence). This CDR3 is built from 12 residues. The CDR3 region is CSARLDSGEQYF. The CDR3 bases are TGCAGTGCTAGACTCGACAGCGGCGAGCAGTACTTC.

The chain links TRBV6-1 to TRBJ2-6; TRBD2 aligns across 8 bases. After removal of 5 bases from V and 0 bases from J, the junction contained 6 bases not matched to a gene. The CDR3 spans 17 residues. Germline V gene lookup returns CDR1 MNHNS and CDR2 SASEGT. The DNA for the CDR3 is TGTGCCAGCAGTCCCGGGGGGGTGAACTCTGGGGCCAACGTCCTGACTTTC. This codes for CASSPGGVNSGANVLTF.

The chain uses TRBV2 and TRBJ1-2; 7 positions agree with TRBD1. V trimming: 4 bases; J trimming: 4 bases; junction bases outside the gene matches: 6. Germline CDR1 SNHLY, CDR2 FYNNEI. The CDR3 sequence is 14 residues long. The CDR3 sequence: CASSGQGDIYGYTF. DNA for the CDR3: TGTGCCAGCAGTGGACAGGGCGATATCTATGGCTACACCTTC.

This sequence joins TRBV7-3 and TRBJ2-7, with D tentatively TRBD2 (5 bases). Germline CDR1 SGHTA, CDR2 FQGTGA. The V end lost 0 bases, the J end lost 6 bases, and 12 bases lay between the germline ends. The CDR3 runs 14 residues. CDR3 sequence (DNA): TGTGCCAGCAGCTTAACGTTCGCTAGCTCCGAGCAGTACTTC. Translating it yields CASSLTFASSEQYF.

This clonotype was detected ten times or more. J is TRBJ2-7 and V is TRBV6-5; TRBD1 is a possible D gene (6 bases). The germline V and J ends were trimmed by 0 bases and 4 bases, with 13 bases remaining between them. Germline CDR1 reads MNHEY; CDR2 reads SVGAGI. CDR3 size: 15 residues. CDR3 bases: TGTGCCAGCAGTTACTCGATGGGGGCAGTGTACGAGCAGTACTTC. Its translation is CASSYSMGAVYEQYF.

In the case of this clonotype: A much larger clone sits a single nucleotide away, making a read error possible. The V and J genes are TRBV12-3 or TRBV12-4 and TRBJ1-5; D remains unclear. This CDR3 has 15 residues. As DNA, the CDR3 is TGTGCCAGCAGCCTCCTTTATGTCCTTAATCAGCCCCAGGATTTT. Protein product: CASSLLYVLNQPQDF.

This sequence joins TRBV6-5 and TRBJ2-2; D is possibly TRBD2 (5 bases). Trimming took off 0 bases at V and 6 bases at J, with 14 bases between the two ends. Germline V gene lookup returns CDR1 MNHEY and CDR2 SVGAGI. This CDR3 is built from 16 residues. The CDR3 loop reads CASSYSRLAPPGELFF. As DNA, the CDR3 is TGTGCCAGCAGTTACTCGAGATTAGCGCCGCCCGGGGAGCTGTTTTTT.

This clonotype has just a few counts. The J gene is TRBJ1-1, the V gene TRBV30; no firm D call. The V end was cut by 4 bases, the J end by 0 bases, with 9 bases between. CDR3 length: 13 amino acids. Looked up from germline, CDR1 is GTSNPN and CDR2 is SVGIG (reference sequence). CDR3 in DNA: TGTGCCTGGATTCATTACATGAACACTGAAGCTTTCTTT. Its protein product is CAWIHYMNTEAFF.

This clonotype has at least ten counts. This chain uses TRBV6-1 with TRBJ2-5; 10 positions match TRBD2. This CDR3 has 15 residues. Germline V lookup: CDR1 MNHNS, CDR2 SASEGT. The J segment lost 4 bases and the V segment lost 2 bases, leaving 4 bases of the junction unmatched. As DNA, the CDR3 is TGTGCCAGCAGTGAACTAGCGGGGGCTCGAGAGACCCAGTACTTC. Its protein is CASSELAGARETQYF.

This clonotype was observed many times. The CDR3, as DNA: TGTGCCAGCAGTTACTCCGTGTCGGGAGGAGAGACCCAGTACTTC. It encodes CASSYSVSGGETQYF. The chain has TRBV6-5 and TRBJ2-5; 7 bases line up with TRBD2. The CDR3 covers 15 residues. In germline, CDR1 is MNHEY, CDR2 SVGAGI. The V gene end was trimmed by 0 bases and the J gene end by 4 bases; junction bases not matched to a gene: 5.

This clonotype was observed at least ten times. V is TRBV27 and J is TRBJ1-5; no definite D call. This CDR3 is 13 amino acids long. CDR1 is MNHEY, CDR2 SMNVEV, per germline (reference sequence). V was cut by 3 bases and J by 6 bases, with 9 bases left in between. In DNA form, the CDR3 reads TGTGCCAGCAGTTTTAGGGTGGCTCAGCCCCAGCATTTT. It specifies CASSFRVAQPQHF.

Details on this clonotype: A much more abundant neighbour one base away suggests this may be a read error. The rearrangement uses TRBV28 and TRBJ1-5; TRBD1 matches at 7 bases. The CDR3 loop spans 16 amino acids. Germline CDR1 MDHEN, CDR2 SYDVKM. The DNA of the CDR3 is TGTGTCAGCAGTTACCGCTGGCAGGGGGGCAATCAGCCCCAGCATTTT. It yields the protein CVSSYRWQGGNQPQHF.

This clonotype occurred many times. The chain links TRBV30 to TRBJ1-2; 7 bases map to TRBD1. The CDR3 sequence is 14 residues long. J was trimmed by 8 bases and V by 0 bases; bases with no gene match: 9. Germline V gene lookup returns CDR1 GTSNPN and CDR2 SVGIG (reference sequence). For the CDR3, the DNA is TGTGCCTGGAGTGTCTCCGACAGGGTTGGAGGCTACACCTTC. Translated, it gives CAWSVSDRVGGYTF.

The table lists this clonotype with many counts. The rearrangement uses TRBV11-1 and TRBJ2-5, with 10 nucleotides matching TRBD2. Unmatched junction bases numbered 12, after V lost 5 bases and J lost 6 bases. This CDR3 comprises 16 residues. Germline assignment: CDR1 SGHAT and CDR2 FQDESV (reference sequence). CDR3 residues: CASSLGSSGGEKTQYF. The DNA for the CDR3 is TGTGCCAGCAGCCTAGGGTCTAGCGGGGGAGAAAAGACCCAGTACTTC. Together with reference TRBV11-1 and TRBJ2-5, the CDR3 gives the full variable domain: EAEVAQSPRYKITEKSQAVAFWCDPISGHATLYWYRQILGQGPELLVQFQDESVVDDSQLPKDRFSAERLKGVDSTLKIQPAELGDSAMYLCASSLGSSGGEKTQYFGPGTRLLVL.

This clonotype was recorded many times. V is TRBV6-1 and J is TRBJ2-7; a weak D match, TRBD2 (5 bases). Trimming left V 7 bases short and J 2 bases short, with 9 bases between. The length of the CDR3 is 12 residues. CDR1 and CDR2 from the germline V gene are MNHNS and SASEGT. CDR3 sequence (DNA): TGTGCCAGCAAAGAGAGGGCCTACGAGCAGTACTTC. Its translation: CASKERAYEQYF.

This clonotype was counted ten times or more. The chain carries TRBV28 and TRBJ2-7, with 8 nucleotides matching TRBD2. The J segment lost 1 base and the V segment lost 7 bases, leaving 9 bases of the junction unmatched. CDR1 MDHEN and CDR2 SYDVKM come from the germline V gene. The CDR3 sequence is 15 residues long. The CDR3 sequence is CASTGGVGVSYEQYF. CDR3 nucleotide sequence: TGTGCCAGCACCGGGGGGGTAGGGGTTTCCTACGAGCAGTACTTC. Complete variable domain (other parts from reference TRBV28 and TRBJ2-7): DVKVTQSSRYLVKRTGEKVFLECVQDMDHENMFWYRQDPGLGLRLIYFSYDVKMKEKGDIPEGYSVSREKKERFSLILESASTNQTSMYLCASTGGVGVSYEQYFGPGTRLTVT.

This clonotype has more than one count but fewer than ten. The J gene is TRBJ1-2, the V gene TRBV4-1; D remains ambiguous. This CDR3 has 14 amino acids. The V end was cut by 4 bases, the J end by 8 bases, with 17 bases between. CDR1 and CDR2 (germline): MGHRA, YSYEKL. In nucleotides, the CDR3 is TGCGCCAGCAGCCCACCGGGCCGTGCCTGGGGCTACACCTTC. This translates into CASSPPGRAWGYTF.

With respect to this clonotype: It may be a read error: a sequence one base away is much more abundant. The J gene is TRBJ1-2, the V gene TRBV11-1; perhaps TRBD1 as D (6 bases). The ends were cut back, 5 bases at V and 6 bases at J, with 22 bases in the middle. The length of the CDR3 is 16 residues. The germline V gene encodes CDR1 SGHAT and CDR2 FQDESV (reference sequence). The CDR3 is CASSPIWDMVNHGYTF. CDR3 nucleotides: TGTGCCAGCAGCCCGATATGGGACATGGTAAATCATGGCTACACCTTC.

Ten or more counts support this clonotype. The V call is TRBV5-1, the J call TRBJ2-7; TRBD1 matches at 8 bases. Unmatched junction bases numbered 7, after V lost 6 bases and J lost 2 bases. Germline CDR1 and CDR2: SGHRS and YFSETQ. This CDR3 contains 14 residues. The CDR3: CASNPGTGTYEQYF. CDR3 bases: TGCGCCAGCAACCCCGGGACAGGAACCTACGAGCAGTACTTC.

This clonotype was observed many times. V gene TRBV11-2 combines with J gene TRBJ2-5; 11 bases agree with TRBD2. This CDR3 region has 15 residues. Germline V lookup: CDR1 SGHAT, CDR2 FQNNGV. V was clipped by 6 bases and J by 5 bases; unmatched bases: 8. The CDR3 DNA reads TGTGCCAGCAGTCAGACTAGCGGGATGCGGGAGACCCAGTACTTC. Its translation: CASSQTSGMRETQYF.

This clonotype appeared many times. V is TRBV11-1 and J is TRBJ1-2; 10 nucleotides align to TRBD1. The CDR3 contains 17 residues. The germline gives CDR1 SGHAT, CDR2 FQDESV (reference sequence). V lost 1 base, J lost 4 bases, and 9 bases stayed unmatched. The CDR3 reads CASSLVPGQGQFYGYTF. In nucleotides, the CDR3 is TGTGCCAGCAGCTTAGTGCCGGGACAGGGGCAGTTCTATGGCTACACCTTC.